Described below is a single T cell receptor (beta chain) sequence and its context. From the 5' RACE reads, TCRdb called clonotypes with MiXCR, one entry per CDR3 protein. The data show 250,000 or so distinct CDR3 sequences, under 20% seen once. These data are taken from a study of T-cell memory formation after mild COVID-19. CDR1 MGHRA and CDR2 YSYEKL come from the germline V gene. This CDR3 is built from 16 residues. V was clipped by 2 bases and J by 8 bases; unmatched bases: 12. V is TRBV4-1 and J is TRBJ1-2; TRBD1 aligns across 9 bases. The sample consisted of PBMCs or a T cell subset sorted from them (not recorded which). The TCR originated in a young man who had mild COVID-19 (a few samples of this study predate the infection). Cell type and time point are not known. The CDR3 sequence: CASSQPGTGLARGYTF. The CDR3 DNA sequence: TGCGCCAGCAGCCAACCAGGGACAGGGTTAGCTCGGGGCTACACCTTC.